This TCR beta chain was identified in a study of T-cell memory formation after mild COVID-19. The CDR3 spans 14 residues. The germline V gene encodes CDR1 SGHAT and CDR2 FQNNGV. V was clipped by 5 bases and J by 7 bases, with 15 bases between them. Findings and limits, study-wide: Mainly in CM and EM were contracting CD4+ clones; CD8+ were in EMRA.

Regarding this clonotype: Its antigen is as yet unknown.

TCRdb recomputed calls from the 5' RACE reads with MiXCR, one row per CDR3 protein. The sample yields 350,000 to 450,000 distinct CDR3 sequences, around 19% seen once. Sequencing input: PBMCs or a T cell subset sorted from them (not recorded which). V and J are TRBV11-2 and TRBJ2-1; the D is unclear. The receptor comes from an adult woman who had mild COVID-19 (a few samples of this study predate the infection). Cell type and time point are not known. The CDR3 sequence: CASSPIQRANEQFF. DNA of the CDR3: TGTGCCAGCAGCCCAATCCAAAGGGCAAATGAGCAGTTCTTC.